The subject of this entry is one T cell receptor (beta chain). Its specificity is not known. Sequencing used immunoSEQ v3. Sequencing was performed with immunoSEQ multiplex PCR; in TCRdb, only in-frame clones are kept and a portion is missing. Of about 60,000 clones in the sample, about nine tenths were seen once. Time point reported: pre-treatment sample, taken before nivolumab and TIL therapy. The CDR3 extends over 13 amino acids. Trimming removed 3 bases from V and 8 bases from J; junction bases left unmatched: 3. This sample was included in a study of TIL therapy for anti-PD-1-resistant metastatic lung cancer. The study, taken as a whole, reports: The cohort had more treatment-naive, never-smoker and oncogene-addicted patients than typical.

The TCR was taken from a person aged 25 to 85 with non-small cell lung cancer. The rearrangement uses TRBV12-3 or TRBV12-4 and TRBJ2-4; TRBD2 agrees at 8 bases. The sequencing here drew on blood, taken at baseline. For the CDR3, the DNA is TGTGCCAGCAGTTTTACCGGGGGGGACATTCAGTACTTC. The encoded protein is CASSFTGGDIQYF.